Given below is one T cell receptor (beta chain) in context. The sample is drawn from a study of shared clonotypes between healthy human individuals. Germline V lookup: CDR1 LGHNA, CDR2 YSLEER. Trimming cost V 0 bases and J 4 bases, with 9 bases left between them. The CDR3 sequence is 15 residues long. This table comes from immunoSEQ multiplex PCR, and its TCRdb copy is limited to in-frame clones, with some not included. The data hold 2 million to 2.5 million clones, with 90% to 97% observed a single time. This sequence originates from a man aged 18-30 years in good health. The material sequenced was naive CD4+ T cells sorted from blood. Subset specified: CD45RA+ positively selected. The rearrangement joins TRBV4-3 to TRBJ1-4; D remains unclear. CDR3: CASSQEARSNEKLFF. The DNA of the CDR3 is TGCGCCAGCAGCCAAGAAGCACGGAGTAATGAAAAACTGTTTTTT.